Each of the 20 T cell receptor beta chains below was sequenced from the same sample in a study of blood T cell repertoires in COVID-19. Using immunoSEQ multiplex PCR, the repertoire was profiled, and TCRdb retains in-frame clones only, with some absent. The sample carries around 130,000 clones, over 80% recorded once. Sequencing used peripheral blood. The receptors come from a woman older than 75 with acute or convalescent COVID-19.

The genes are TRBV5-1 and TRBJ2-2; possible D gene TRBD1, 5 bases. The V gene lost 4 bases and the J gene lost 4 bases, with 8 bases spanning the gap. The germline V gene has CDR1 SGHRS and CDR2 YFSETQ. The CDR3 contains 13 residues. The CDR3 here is CASSTQGTGELFF. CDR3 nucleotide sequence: TGCGCCAGCAGCACCCAGGGCACCGGGGAGCTGTTTTTT.

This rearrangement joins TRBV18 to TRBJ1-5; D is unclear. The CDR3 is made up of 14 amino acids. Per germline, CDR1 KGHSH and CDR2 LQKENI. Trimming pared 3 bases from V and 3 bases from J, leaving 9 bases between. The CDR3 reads CASSPANFNQPQHF. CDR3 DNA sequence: TGTGCCAGCTCACCGGCAAATTTCAATCAGCCCCAGCATTTT.

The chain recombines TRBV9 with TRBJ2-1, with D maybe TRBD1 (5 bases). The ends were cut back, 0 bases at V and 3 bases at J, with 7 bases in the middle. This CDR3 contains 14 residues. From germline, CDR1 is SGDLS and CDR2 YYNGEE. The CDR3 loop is CASSVGGSYNEQFF. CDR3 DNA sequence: TGTGCCAGCAGCGTAGGGGGCAGCTACAATGAGCAGTTCTTC.

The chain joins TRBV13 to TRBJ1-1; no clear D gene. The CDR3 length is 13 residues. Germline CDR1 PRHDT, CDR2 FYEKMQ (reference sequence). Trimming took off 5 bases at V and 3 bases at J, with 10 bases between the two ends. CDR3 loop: CASSRTGYTEAFF. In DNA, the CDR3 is TGTGCCAGCAGCCGTACGGGATACACTGAAGCTTTCTTT.

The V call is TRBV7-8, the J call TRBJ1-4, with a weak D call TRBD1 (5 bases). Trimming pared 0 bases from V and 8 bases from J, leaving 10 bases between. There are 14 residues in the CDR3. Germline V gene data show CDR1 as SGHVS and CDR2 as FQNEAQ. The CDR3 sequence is CASSLARGGEKLFF. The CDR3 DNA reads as TGTGCCAGCAGCTTAGCTAGGGGAGGAGAAAAACTGTTTTTT.

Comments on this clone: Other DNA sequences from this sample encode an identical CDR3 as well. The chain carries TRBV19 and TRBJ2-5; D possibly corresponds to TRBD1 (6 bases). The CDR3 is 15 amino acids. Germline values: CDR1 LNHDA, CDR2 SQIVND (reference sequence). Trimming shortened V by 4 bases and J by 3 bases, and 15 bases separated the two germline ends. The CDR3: CASSTGTGTKETQYF. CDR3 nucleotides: TGTGCCAGTAGTACCGGAACCGGGACAAAAGAGACCCAGTACTTC.

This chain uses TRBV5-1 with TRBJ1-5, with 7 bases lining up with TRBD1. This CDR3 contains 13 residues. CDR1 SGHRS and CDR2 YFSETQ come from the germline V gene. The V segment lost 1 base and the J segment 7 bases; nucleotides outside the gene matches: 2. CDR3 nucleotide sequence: TGCGCCAGCAGCTTGACAGGGGAGCAGCCCCAGCATTTT. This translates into CASSLTGEQPQHF.

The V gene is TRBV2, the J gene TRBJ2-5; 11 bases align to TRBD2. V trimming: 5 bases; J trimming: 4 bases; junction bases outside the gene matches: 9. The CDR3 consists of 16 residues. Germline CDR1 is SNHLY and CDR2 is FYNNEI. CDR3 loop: CASSPLLAGVGETQYF. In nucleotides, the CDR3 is TGTGCCAGCAGTCCCCTACTAGCGGGGGTCGGAGAGACCCAGTACTTC. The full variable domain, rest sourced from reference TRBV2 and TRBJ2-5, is EPEVTQTPSHQVTQMGQEVILRCVPISNHLYFYWYRQILGQKVEFLVSFYNNEISEKSEIFDDQFSVERPDGSNFTLKIRSTKLEDSAMYFCASSPLLAGVGETQYFGPGTRLLVL.

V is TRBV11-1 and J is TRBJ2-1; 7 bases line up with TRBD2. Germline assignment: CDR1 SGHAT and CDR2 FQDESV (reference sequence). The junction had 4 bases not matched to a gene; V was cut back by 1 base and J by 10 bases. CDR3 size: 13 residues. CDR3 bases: TGTGCCAGCAGCTTAGACCCACTAGCGGAGCAGTTCTTC. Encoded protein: CASSLDPLAEQFF.

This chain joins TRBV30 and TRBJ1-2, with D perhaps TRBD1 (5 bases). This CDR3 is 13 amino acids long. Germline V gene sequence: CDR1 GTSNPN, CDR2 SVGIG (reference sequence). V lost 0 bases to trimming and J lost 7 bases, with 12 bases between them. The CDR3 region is CAWSVVGVGGYTF. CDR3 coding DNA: TGTGCCTGGAGTGTTGTAGGGGTCGGTGGCTACACCTTC.

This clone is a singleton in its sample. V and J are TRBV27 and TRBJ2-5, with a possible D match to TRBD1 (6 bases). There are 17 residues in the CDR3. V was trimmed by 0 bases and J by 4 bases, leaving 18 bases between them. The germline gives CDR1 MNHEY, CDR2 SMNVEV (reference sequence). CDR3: CASSLSTGTWRRETQYF. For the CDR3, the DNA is TGTGCCAGCAGTTTATCCACCGGGACATGGCGTCGAGAGACCCAGTACTTC.

CDR3 region: CASSYLQGASRGYTF. In DNA, the CDR3 is TGTGCCAGCAGCTACTTACAGGGGGCGTCTCGTGGCTACACCTTC. This sequence joins TRBV2 and TRBJ1-2; 9 nucleotides align to TRBD1. Germline assignment: CDR1 SNHLY and CDR2 FYNNEI. The J segment lost 7 bases and the V segment lost 6 bases, leaving 12 bases of the junction unmatched. The CDR3 runs 15 residues.

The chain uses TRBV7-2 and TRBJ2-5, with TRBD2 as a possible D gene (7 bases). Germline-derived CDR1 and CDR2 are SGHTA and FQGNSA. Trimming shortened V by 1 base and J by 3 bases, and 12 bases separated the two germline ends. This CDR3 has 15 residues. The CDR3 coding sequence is TGTGCCAGCAGCTTAGTGGGGGGGGCAGAAGAGACCCAGTACTTC. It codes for CASSLVGGAEETQYF.

CDR3 bases: TGTGCCAGCTCACTTGATATGGCTGGCTACACCTTC. Amino acids: CASSLDMAGYTF. The rearrangement links TRBV18 to TRBJ1-2; D unresolved. V shed 4 bases and J shed 7 bases, with 10 bases lying between them. This CDR3 region has 12 residues. Germline V CDR1 and CDR2: KGHSH, LQKENI.

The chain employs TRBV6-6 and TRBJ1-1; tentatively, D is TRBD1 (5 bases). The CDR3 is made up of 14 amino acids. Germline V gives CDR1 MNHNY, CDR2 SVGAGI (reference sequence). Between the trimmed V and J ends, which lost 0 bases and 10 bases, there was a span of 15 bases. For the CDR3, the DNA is TGTGCCAGCAGTTACTCGAGATTGGAGGGGTCAGCTTTCTTT. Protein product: CASSYSRLEGSAFF.

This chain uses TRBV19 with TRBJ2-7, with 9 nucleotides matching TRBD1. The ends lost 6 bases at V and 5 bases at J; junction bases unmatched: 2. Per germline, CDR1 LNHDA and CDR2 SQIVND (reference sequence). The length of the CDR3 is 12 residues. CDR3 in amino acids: CASRGDRDEQYF. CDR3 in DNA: TGTGCCAGTAGAGGGGACAGGGACGAGCAGTACTTC.

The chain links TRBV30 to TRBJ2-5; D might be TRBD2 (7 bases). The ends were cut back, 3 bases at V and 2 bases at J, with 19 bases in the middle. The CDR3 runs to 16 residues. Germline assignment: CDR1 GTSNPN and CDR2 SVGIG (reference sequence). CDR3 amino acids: CAWRRQQGRGQETQYF. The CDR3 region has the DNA TGTGCCTGGAGGCGACAGCAGGGGAGGGGACAAGAGACCCAGTACTTC.

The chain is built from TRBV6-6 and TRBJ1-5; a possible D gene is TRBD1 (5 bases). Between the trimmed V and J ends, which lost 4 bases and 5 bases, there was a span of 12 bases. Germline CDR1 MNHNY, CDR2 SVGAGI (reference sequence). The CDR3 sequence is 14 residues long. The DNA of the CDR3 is TGTGCCAGCAGTTCTACACAGGTCCATCAGCCCCAGCATTTT. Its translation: CASSSTQVHQPQHF.

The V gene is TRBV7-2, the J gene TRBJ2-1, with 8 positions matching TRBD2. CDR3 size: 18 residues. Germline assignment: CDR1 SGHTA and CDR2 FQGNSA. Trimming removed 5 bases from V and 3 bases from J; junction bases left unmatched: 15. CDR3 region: CASSPRGVRGVHYNEQFF. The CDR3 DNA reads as TGTGCCAGCAGCCCCAGGGGCGTGCGGGGGGTTCACTACAATGAGCAGTTCTTC.

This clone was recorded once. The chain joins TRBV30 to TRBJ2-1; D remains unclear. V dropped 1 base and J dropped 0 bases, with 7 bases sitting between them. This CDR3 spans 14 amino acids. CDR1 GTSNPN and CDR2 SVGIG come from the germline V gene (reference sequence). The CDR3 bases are TGTGCCTGGAGTGACTTATACTCCTACAATGAGCAGTTCTTC. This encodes CAWSDLYSYNEQFF.